The 21 T cell receptor beta chains presented below share a single source sample, sequenced in a study of blood T cell repertoires in COVID-19. TCRdb's copy holds only in-frame clones and misses some; the assay was immunoSEQ multiplex PCR. The data contain more than 110,000 clones, around 80% of them singletons. Sequencing was carried out using peripheral blood. Receptor source: an elderly man with acute or convalescent COVID-19.

The chain couples TRBV19 to TRBJ1-4; D is ambiguous. V was trimmed by 5 bases and J by 2 bases, leaving 12 bases between them. The CDR3 is 15 residues long. CDR1 is LNHDA and CDR2 is SQIVND in the germline V gene (reference sequence). The CDR3 here is CASSSSGVTNEKLFF. Here the CDR3 DNA reads TGTGCCAGTAGTTCCTCCGGGGTGACTAATGAAAAACTGTTTTTT. Supplemented by reference TRBV19 and TRBJ1-4, the full variable domain reads DGGITQSPKYLFRKEGQNVTLSCEQNLNHDAMYWYRQDPGQGLRLIYYSQIVNDFQKGDIAEGYSVSREKKESFPLTVTSAQKNPTAFYLCASSSSGVTNEKLFFGSGTQLSVL.

This sequence joins TRBV18 and TRBJ2-3, with D uncertain. There are 13 residues in the CDR3. Germline V gives CDR1 KGHSH, CDR2 LQKENI. The V end was cut by 5 bases, the J end by 6 bases, with 12 bases between. For the CDR3, the DNA is TGTGCCAGCTCAGAGTTTTCGGAGGATACGCAGTATTTT. Translated, it gives CASSEFSEDTQYF.

This chain uses TRBV28 with TRBJ1-5; no definite D call. The CDR3 is 14 residues long. The germline V gene encodes CDR1 MDHEN and CDR2 SYDVKM. V gave up 8 bases and J gave up 0 bases, with 11 bases separating them. The CDR3 coding sequence is TGTGCCAGCTCACAGCTCTATAGCAATCAGCCCCAGCATTTT. As protein: CASSQLYSNQPQHF.

V gene TRBV5-4 combines with J gene TRBJ2-5, with 8 bases that match TRBD1. V gave up 4 bases and J gave up 8 bases; unmatched junction bases: 4. Germline loops: CDR1 SGHNT, CDR2 YYREEE (reference sequence). The CDR3 consists of 12 residues. CDR3 bases: TGTGCCAGCAGCCTACAGGGGGGAACCCAGTACTTC. Translated, it gives CASSLQGGTQYF.

The gene calls are TRBV5-5 and TRBJ2-7, with TRBD1 matching 8 bases. CDR1 and CDR2 from the germline V gene are SGHKS and YYEKEE (reference sequence). V lost 5 bases and J lost 5; bases outside the gene matches: 6. The CDR3 has 13 amino acids. CDR3 protein: CASRRQGSDEQYF. CDR3 nucleotides: TGTGCCAGCAGGAGACAGGGGTCAGACGAGCAGTACTTC.

This chain uses TRBV4-3 with TRBJ2-3, with a weak D call TRBD1 (5 bases). Trimming pared 5 bases from V and 1 base from J, leaving 10 bases between. CDR1 is LGHNA and CDR2 is YSLEER in the germline V gene. The CDR3 is made up of 14 amino acids. The CDR3 sequence: CASSLGAGTDTQYF. The CDR3, as DNA: TGCGCCAGCAGCTTAGGGGCAGGCACAGATACGCAGTATTTT.

The chain uses TRBV28 and TRBJ2-1; D possibly corresponds to TRBD1 (5 bases). Trimming cost V 3 bases and J 8 bases, with 20 bases left between them. Germline CDR1 MDHEN, CDR2 SYDVKM. The CDR3 contains 16 residues. CDR3 region: CASSFIGQGVGDEQFF. CDR3 nucleotides: TGTGCCAGCAGTTTTATAGGGCAGGGCGTTGGGGATGAGCAGTTCTTC.

V is TRBV2 and J is TRBJ1-3, with a possible D match to TRBD1 (5 bases). Between the trimmed V and J ends, which lost 2 bases and 2 bases, there was a span of 10 bases. The V gene's germline CDR1 is SNHLY and CDR2 FYNNEI. The CDR3 spans 15 residues. The DNA for the CDR3 is TGTGCCAGCAGTGAAAGGGGCAGGGCTGGAAACACCATATATTTT. As protein: CASSERGRAGNTIYF.

The chain recombines TRBV7-9 with TRBJ2-7; D remains unclear. The V gene lost 5 bases and the J gene lost 6 bases, with 20 bases spanning the gap. Germline V gene data show CDR1 as SEHNR and CDR2 as FQNEAQ (reference sequence). The CDR3 has 15 residues. The CDR3, as DNA: TGTGCCAGCAGCCAGGCAATGGGTATCGGCGCCGAGCAGTACTTC. Amino acid sequence: CASSQAMGIGAEQYF. Supplemented by reference TRBV7-9 and TRBJ2-7, the full variable domain reads DTGVSQNPRHKITKRGQNVTFRCDPISEHNRLYWYRQTLGQGPEFLTYFQNEAQLEKSRLLSDRFSAERPKGSFSTLEIQRTEQGDSAMYLCASSQAMGIGAEQYFGPGTRLTVT.

This clone was observed a single time. The chain recombines TRBV28 with TRBJ1-6; 7 bases agree with TRBD1. This CDR3 spans 18 amino acids. After removal of 6 bases from V and 10 bases from J, the junction contained 21 bases not matched to a gene. Germline V gene data show CDR1 as MDHEN and CDR2 as SYDVKM. In DNA form, the CDR3 reads TGTGCCAGCAGCCATTATTCCCCGACAGGGAAAGAAGGATCACCCCTCCACTTT. Translated, it gives CASSHYSPTGKEGSPLHF.

This chain links TRBV2 with TRBJ1-2, with 7 nucleotides matching TRBD1. Unmatched junction bases numbered 2, after V lost 4 bases and J lost 3 bases. Germline V gives CDR1 SNHLY, CDR2 FYNNEI. The CDR3 has 13 residues. The CDR3: CASSGDRDYGYTF. The CDR3 nucleotides are TGTGCCAGCAGTGGAGACAGGGACTATGGCTACACCTTC.

In DNA form, the CDR3 reads TGTGCCAGCAGCCCGACCGGGACTACCGGGGAGCTGTTTTTT. This sequence encodes CASSPTGTTGELFF. This chain connects TRBV5-5 to TRBJ2-2; D might be TRBD2 (6 bases). CDR3 length: 14 amino acids. With 4 bases removed from V and 5 bases from J, the gap between germline ends came to 12 bases. Germline V gene sequence: CDR1 SGHKS, CDR2 YYEKEE (reference sequence).

V usage is TRBV29-1 and J usage is TRBJ1-1; TRBD1 might be the D (5 bases). Germline CDR1 is SQVTM and CDR2 is ANQGSEA. The V end was cut by 5 bases, the J end by 1 base, with 14 bases between. The CDR3 has 14 residues. In nucleotides, the CDR3 is TGCAGCGTTCGGGTGACAGCCGAGAACACTGAAGCTTTCTTT. Encoded protein: CSVRVTAENTEAFF.

Of note for this clone: Other nucleotide sequences from this sample produce the same CDR3. V gene TRBV29-1 combines with J gene TRBJ2-3, with D possibly TRBD1 on 6 matching bases. This CDR3 region has 12 residues. In germline, CDR1 is SQVTM, CDR2 ANQGSEA. V dropped 6 bases and J dropped 2 bases, with 9 bases sitting between them. This CDR3 reads CSVQGSTDTQYF. DNA for the CDR3: TGCAGCGTCCAGGGGTCCACAGATACGCAGTATTTT.

This clone was observed a single time. The chain joins TRBV7-9 to TRBJ2-5, with 16 bases matching TRBD2. V lost 2 bases to trimming and J lost 4 bases; unmatched junction nucleotides: 7. The CDR3 has 18 amino acids. Looked up from germline, CDR1 is SEHNR and CDR2 is FQNEAQ (reference sequence). The CDR3 DNA reads as TGTGCCAGCAGCTTACAGGGACTAGCGGGGGGGCCCCGAGAGACCCAGTACTTC. Translation gives CASSLQGLAGGPRETQYF.

The chain joins TRBV6-5 to TRBJ2-1; 14 nucleotides match TRBD2. Germline V gene data show CDR1 as MNHEY and CDR2 as SVGAGI. Trimming cost V 5 bases and J 8 bases; bases outside gene matches: 5. The CDR3 covers 15 residues. The CDR3 DNA reads as TGTGCCAGCAGTCCGACTAGCGGGGGGGCAGATGAGCAGTTCTTC. The encoded protein is CASSPTSGGADEQFF.

This clone has only one observation. This rearrangement joins TRBV5-5 to TRBJ2-7; D unclear. Germline values: CDR1 SGHKS, CDR2 YYEKEE (reference sequence). The CDR3 is 13 amino acids. V was pared by 2 bases and J by 6 bases, with 12 bases between. CDR3 loop: CASSFEARGEQYF. In DNA form, the CDR3 reads TGTGCCAGCAGCTTCGAAGCGAGAGGCGAGCAGTACTTC.

This rearrangement joins TRBV27 to TRBJ2-3; no reliable D call. The germline V gene has CDR1 MNHEY and CDR2 SMNVEV (reference sequence). V was cut by 2 bases and J by 8 bases, with 11 bases left in between. This CDR3 comprises 13 residues. In nucleotides, the CDR3 is TGTGCCAGCAGTTTACAGGATAAGACTACGCAGTATTTT. It is translated as CASSLQDKTTQYF.

In its sample, this clone was seen once. The V call is TRBV2, the J call TRBJ1-4; 10 nucleotides agree with TRBD1. This CDR3 is 16 amino acids long. Losses at the gene ends were 6 bases for V and 4 bases for J; bases not matched to a gene: 8. Germline CDR1 and CDR2: SNHLY and FYNNEI. CDR3 amino acids: CASRPGQGGYNEKLFF. The CDR3 coding sequence is TGTGCCAGCAGACCCGGACAGGGGGGATATAATGAAAAACTGTTTTTT.

In this sample, this clone turned up a few times. V and J are TRBV2 and TRBJ2-7, with 8 positions matching TRBD1. With 7 bases clipped from V and 4 bases from J, the junction kept 9 bases outside the gene matches. The CDR3 spans 14 residues. CDR1 is SNHLY and CDR2 is FYNNEI in the germline V gene. The chain's CDR3 is CASIGETGAYEQYF. The CDR3 DNA sequence: TGTGCCAGCATTGGTGAGACAGGGGCTTACGAGCAGTACTTC. Full variable domain (rest looked up from reference TRBV2 and TRBJ2-7): EPEVTQTPSHQVTQMGQEVILRCVPISNHLYFYWYRQILGQKVEFLVSFYNNEISEKSEIFDDQFSVERPDGSNFTLKIRSTKLEDSAMYFCASIGETGAYEQYFGPGTRLTVT.

The J gene is TRBJ1-5, the V gene TRBV4-1, with TRBD1 matching over 10 bases. The CDR3 is 14 residues long. V lost 4 bases, J lost 7 bases, and 4 bases stayed unmatched. CDR1 MGHRA and CDR2 YSYEKL come from the germline V gene. The chain's CDR3 is CASSPGQGDQPQHF. CDR3 sequence (DNA): TGCGCCAGCAGCCCTGGACAGGGGGACCAGCCCCAGCATTTT.